This record concerns one T cell receptor beta chain sequence. The target antigen is unknown. This record belongs to a study of cytomegalovirus exposure and HLA in healthy donors. Points from the study as a whole: Immune exposure data for these donors was limited to CMV serostatus.

PCR involved 60 Vbeta and 13 Jbeta primers. Generated by immunoSEQ multiplex PCR, the TCRdb table keeps only in-frame clones and is missing some. In all, the sample yields about 210,000 clones. This clonotype was obtained from a woman in her thirties in good health and CMV-seropositive. Sequenced input: PBMCs.

This CDR3 is CASSRRVASGTDTQYF. The CDR3 coding sequence is TGCGCCAGCAGCAGGCGGGTCGCTAGCGGCACAGATACGCAGTATTTT. V is TRBV5-1 and J is TRBJ2-3; tentatively, D is TRBD2 (6 bases). Deletions cut 4 bases from V and 1 base from J, with 16 bases between. Per germline, CDR1 SGHRS and CDR2 YFSETQ. The CDR3 consists of 16 residues.